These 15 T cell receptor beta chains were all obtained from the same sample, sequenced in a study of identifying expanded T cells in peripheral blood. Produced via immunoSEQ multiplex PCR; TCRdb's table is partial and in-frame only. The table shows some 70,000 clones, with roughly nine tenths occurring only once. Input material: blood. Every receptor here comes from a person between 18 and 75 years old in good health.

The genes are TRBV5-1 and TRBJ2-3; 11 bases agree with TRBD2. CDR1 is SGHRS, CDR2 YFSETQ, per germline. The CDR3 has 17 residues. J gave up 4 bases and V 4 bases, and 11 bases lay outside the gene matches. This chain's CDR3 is CASSRSGTSGSADTQYF. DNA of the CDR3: TGCGCCAGCAGCCGCAGTGGTACTAGCGGGAGTGCAGATACGCAGTATTTT.

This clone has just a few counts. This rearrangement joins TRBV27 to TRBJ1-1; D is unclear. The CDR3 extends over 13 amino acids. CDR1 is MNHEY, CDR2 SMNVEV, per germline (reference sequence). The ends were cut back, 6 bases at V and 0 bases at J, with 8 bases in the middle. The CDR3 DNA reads TGTGCCAGCAGGTGGGATTTGAACACTGAAGCTTTCTTT. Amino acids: CASRWDLNTEAFF.

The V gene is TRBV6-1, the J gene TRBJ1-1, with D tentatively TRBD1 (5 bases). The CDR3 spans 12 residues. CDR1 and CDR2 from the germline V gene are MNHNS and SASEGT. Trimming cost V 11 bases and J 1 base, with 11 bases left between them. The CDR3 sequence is CAGRTGNTEAFF. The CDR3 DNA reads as TGTGCCGGTAGAACAGGGAACACTGAAGCTTTCTTT.

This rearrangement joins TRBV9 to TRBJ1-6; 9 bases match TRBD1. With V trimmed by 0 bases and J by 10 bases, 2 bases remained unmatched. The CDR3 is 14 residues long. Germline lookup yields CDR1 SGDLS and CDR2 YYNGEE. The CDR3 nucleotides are TGTGCCAGCAGCGTAGGACAGGGGGACTCACCCCTCCACTTT. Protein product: CASSVGQGDSPLHF.

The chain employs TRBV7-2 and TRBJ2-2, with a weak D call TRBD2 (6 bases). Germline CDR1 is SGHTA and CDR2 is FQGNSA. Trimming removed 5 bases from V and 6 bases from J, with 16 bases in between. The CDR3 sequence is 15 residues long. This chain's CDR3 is CASSLRGLASGELFF. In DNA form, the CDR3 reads TGTGCCAGCAGCCTTAGGGGTCTAGCGTCCGGGGAGCTGTTTTTT.

Here the CDR3 reads CASSFNYLGEQYF. The CDR3 coding sequence is TGTGCCAGCAGCTTTAACTACCTGGGCGAGCAGTACTTC. The gene calls are TRBV7-6 and TRBJ2-7; D gene uncertain. Germline-derived CDR1 and CDR2 are SGHVS and FNYEAQ. V lost 3 bases and J 6 bases, leaving 12 bases between the germline ends. The CDR3 loop spans 13 amino acids.

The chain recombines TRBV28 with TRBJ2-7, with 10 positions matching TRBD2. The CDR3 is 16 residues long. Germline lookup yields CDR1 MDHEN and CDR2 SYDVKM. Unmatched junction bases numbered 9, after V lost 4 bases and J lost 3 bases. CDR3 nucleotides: TGTGCCAGCAGTTCTACCGTGGGACTAGCGCTCTACGAGCAGTACTTC. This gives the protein CASSSTVGLALYEQYF.

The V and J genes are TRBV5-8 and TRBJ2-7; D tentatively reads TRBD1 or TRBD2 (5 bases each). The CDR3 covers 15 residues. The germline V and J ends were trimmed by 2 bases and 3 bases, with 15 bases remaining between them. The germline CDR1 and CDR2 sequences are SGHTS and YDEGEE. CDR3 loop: CASSLWTRESYEQYF. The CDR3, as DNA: TGTGCCAGCAGCTTATGGACCAGGGAGAGCTACGAGCAGTACTTC.

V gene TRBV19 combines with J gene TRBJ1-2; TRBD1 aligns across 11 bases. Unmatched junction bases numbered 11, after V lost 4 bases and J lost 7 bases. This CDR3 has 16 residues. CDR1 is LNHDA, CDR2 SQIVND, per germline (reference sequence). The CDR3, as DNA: TGTGCCAGTAGTACCCGGACAGGGGGCTTGTTGGGTGGCTACACCTTC. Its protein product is CASSTRTGGLLGGYTF. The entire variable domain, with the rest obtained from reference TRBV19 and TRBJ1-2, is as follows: DGGITQSPKYLFRKEGQNVTLSCEQNLNHDAMYWYRQDPGQGLRLIYYSQIVNDFQKGDIAEGYSVSREKKESFPLTVTSAQKNPTAFYLCASSTRTGGLLGGYTFGSGTRLTVV.

The chain's CDR3 is CASSWTGDYGYTF. DNA for the CDR3: TGTGCCAGCAGCTGGACAGGGGACTATGGCTACACCTTC. J is TRBJ1-2 and V is TRBV7-2; 9 nucleotides line up with TRBD1. Germline assignment: CDR1 SGHTA and CDR2 FQGNSA. After removal of 4 bases from V and 3 bases from J, the junction contained 0 bases not matched to a gene. CDR3 length equals 13 residues.

The CDR3 protein is CASSLGLFANTGELFF. CDR3 in DNA: TGCGCCAGCAGCTTGGGGCTGTTCGCGAACACCGGGGAGCTGTTTTTT. The rearrangement joins TRBV5-1 to TRBJ2-2, with D unclear. V dropped 0 bases and J dropped 0 bases, with 9 bases sitting between them. CDR1 and CDR2 from the germline V gene are SGHRS and YFSETQ. This CDR3 has 16 residues.

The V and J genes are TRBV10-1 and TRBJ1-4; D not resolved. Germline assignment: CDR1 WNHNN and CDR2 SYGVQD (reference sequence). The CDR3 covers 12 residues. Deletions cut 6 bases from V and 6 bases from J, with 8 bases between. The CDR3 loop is CASSMTDEKLFF. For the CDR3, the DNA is TGCGCCAGCAGCATGACTGATGAAAAACTGTTTTTT.

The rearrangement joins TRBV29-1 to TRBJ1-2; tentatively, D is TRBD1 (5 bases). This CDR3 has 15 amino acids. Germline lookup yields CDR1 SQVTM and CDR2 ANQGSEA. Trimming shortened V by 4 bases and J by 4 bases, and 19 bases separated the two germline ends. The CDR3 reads CSVGAGGEALYGYTF. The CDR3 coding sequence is TGCAGCGTTGGGGCCGGGGGAGAAGCACTCTATGGCTACACCTTC.

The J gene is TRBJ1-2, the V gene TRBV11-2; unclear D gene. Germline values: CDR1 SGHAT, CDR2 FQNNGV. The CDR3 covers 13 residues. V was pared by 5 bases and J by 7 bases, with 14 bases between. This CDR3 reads CASSRDIDIGYTF. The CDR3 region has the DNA TGTGCCAGCAGCCGCGACATCGATATTGGCTACACCTTC.

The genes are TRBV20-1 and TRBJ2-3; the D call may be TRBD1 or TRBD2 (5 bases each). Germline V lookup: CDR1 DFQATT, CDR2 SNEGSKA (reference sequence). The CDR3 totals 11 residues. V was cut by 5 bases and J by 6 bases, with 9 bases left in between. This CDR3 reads CSAGTGDTQYF. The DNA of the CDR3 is TGCAGTGCTGGGACCGGGGATACGCAGTATTTT.